The 15 T cell receptor beta chains presented below share a single source sample, sequenced in a study of long-term antiretroviral therapy in people with HIV. Running of the v3.0 immunoSEQ assay took place at survey level. The assay was immunoSEQ multiplex PCR, and TCRdb's table has in-frame clones only and misses some. Among about 39,000 clones listed, more than 80% were seen once. Sequencing used unsorted PBMCs, obtained 3.1 years after starting antiretroviral therapy. The receptors shown here come from a woman aged 45-59 years with HIV.

This sequence joins TRBV18 and TRBJ1-1; D is uncertain. The V and J ends lost 1 base and 1 base respectively, with 7 bases between them. CDR1 and CDR2 (germline): KGHSH, LQKENI. CDR3 length: 14 residues. CDR3 DNA sequence: TGTGCCAGCTCACCACGTTCTGGGAACACTGAAGCTTTCTTT. It yields the protein CASSPRSGNTEAFF.

The count of this clone is one. This chain uses TRBV19 with TRBJ2-3, with D possibly TRBD1 on 5 matching bases. Germline lookup yields CDR1 LNHDA and CDR2 SQIVND (reference sequence). The CDR3 extends over 13 amino acids. The ends were cut back, 4 bases at V and 10 bases at J, with 15 bases in the middle. CDR3 sequence: CASSTTEFRAQYF. CDR3 DNA: TGTGCCAGTAGTACGACGGAGTTCAGGGCGCAGTATTTT.

The gene calls are TRBV27 and TRBJ1-5; 8 bases are a match to TRBD1. Germline lookup yields CDR1 MNHEY and CDR2 SMNVEV (reference sequence). The CDR3 totals 14 residues. V was clipped by 6 bases and J by 8 bases; unmatched bases: 9. CDR3 amino acids: CASSPRTGREPQHF. The CDR3 bases are TGTGCCAGCAGCCCTCGGACAGGGAGGGAGCCCCAGCATTTT.

This clone has more than one count but fewer than ten. The chain recombines TRBV5-6 with TRBJ2-7; perhaps TRBD1 as D (6 bases). From germline, CDR1 is SGHDT and CDR2 YYEEEE. The CDR3 contains 14 residues. The V gene lost 4 bases and the J gene lost 3 bases, with 14 bases spanning the gap. This CDR3 reads CASSELTGYYEQYF. Written as DNA, the CDR3 is TGTGCCAGCAGCGAACTCACAGGGTACTACGAGCAGTACTTC.

This clone was detected only a few times. The chain joins TRBV5-6 to TRBJ1-5; D is ambiguous. The CDR3 runs to 13 residues. Per the germline V gene, CDR1 is SGHDT and CDR2 is YYEEEE. V was pared by 1 base and J by 1 base, with 3 bases between. CDR3 in DNA: TGTGCCAGCAGCTTGTTGAGCAATCAGCCCCAGCATTTT. Protein product: CASSLLSNQPQHF.

The gene calls are TRBV2 and TRBJ1-2; TRBD1 matches 8 bases. Germline V gene sequence: CDR1 SNHLY, CDR2 FYNNEI. V trimming: 6 bases; J trimming: 6 bases; junction bases outside the gene matches: 12. This CDR3 is built from 15 residues. The CDR3 protein is CASRPRTGSYNGYTF. DNA of the CDR3: TGTGCCAGCAGGCCTAGGACAGGGAGCTACAATGGCTACACCTTC.

This chain links TRBV7-3 with TRBJ2-1, with TRBD2 matching 10 bases. The J segment lost 3 bases and the V segment lost 3 bases, leaving 2 bases of the junction unmatched. CDR3 length: 15 residues. The germline V gene has CDR1 SGHTA and CDR2 FQGTGA. The CDR3 DNA sequence: TGTGCCAGCAGCTTCGGACTAGCGGTCTACAATGAGCAGTTCTTC. As protein: CASSFGLAVYNEQFF.

This chain links TRBV2 with TRBJ2-7, with TRBD2 matching over 13 bases. Losses at the gene ends were 4 bases for V and 4 bases for J; bases not matched to a gene: 7. Per germline, CDR1 SNHLY and CDR2 FYNNEI. The CDR3 sequence is 16 residues long. CDR3 bases: TGTGCCAGCAGTGGTCCGACTAGCGGGGGGTTTTACGAGCAGTACTTC. This sequence encodes CASSGPTSGGFYEQYF.

The chain recombines TRBV7-2 with TRBJ1-1; D is uncertain. CDR3 size: 13 residues. The germline CDR1 and CDR2 sequences are SGHTA and FQGNSA. Trimming pared 5 bases from V and 1 base from J, leaving 8 bases between. CDR3 DNA: TGTGCCAGCAGCCGGGAGGGGAACACTGAAGCTTTCTTT. It specifies CASSREGNTEAFF.

This rearrangement joins TRBV28 to TRBJ1-4; TRBD1 agrees at 8 bases. The V and J ends lost 5 bases and 7 bases, in that order; junction bases with no gene match: 15. The CDR3 has 17 amino acids. The germline CDR1 and CDR2 sequences are MDHEN and SYDVKM. CDR3 coding DNA: TGTGCCAGCAGTGACCGACAGGGGCTGGGTTCTAGTGAAAAACTGTTTTTT. This encodes CASSDRQGLGSSEKLFF. The full variable domain, its missing parts supplied by reference TRBV28 and TRBJ1-4, is DVKVTQSSRYLVKRTGEKVFLECVQDMDHENMFWYRQDPGLGLRLIYFSYDVKMKEKGDIPEGYSVSREKKERFSLILESASTNQTSMYLCASSDRQGLGSSEKLFFGSGTQLSVL.

The chain has TRBV10-2 and TRBJ1-1; D is perhaps TRBD1 (6 bases). This CDR3 is built from 14 residues. The germline CDR1 and CDR2 sequences are WSHSY and SAAADI. The V and J ends lost 10 bases and 1 base respectively, with 16 bases between them. The CDR3 region has the DNA TGCGCCACACGACCTTTGGGACAGAACACTGAAGCTTTCTTT. This gives the protein CATRPLGQNTEAFF.

The chain employs TRBV7-3 and TRBJ1-2; D unclear. V shed 5 bases and J shed 0 bases, with 4 bases lying between them. From germline, CDR1 is SGHTA and CDR2 FQGTGA. The CDR3 is 12 amino acids. CDR3 DNA sequence: TGTGCCAGCAGCCAAGCTAACTATGGCTACACCTTC. Translating it yields CASSQANYGYTF.

The V gene is TRBV9, the J gene TRBJ1-3, with D unresolved. CDR1 is SGDLS, CDR2 YYNGEE, per germline. V shed 4 bases and J shed 0 bases, with 20 bases lying between them. The CDR3 sequence is 18 residues long. The CDR3 nucleotides are TGTGCCAGCAGCTTGGGCGTCTGGAAATCGACCTCTGGAAACACCATATATTTT. This gives the protein CASSLGVWKSTSGNTIYF.

This chain joins TRBV6-5 and TRBJ2-7; D is possibly TRBD1 (6 bases). The germline V and J ends were trimmed by 2 bases and 3 bases, with 14 bases remaining between them. The CDR3 covers 15 residues. Germline-derived CDR1 and CDR2 are MNHEY and SVGAGI. CDR3 in amino acids: CASSYPGQTVYEQYF. DNA of the CDR3: TGTGCCAGCAGTTACCCCGGACAGACCGTCTACGAGCAGTACTTC.

This clone was found a few times. The chain uses TRBV11-2 and TRBJ2-7; tentatively, D is TRBD1 (5 bases). Germline V gene data show CDR1 as SGHAT and CDR2 as FQNNGV. The V and J ends lost 2 bases and 2 bases respectively, with 10 bases between them. This CDR3 is built from 14 residues. CDR3 loop: CASSLSAGTYEQYF. The CDR3 coding sequence is TGTGCCAGCAGCTTATCTGCAGGGACCTACGAGCAGTACTTC.